This TCR beta chain was found in a study of cytomegalovirus exposure and HLA in healthy donors. Of note for this clone: Antigen: not known.

The study ran its PCR with 60 Vbeta and 13 Jbeta primers. Produced via immunoSEQ multiplex PCR; TCRdb's table is partial and in-frame only. This table holds about 92,000 clones, 77% found once. Study results and caveats: CMV serostatus stood as the only immune exposure information on hand.

These donors, healthy bone marrow donors, were studied. V was pared by 2 bases and J by 7 bases, with 7 bases of the junction left unmatched. The CDR3 covers 14 residues. Per germline, CDR1 GTSNPN and CDR2 SVGIG (reference sequence). The chain combines TRBV30 with TRBJ1-5, with 8 nucleotides matching TRBD1. This receptor was identified in a man in his forties or fifties in good health and CMV-seropositive. The sequenced sample consisted of PBMCs. The CDR3 is CAWSSGQGGQPQHF. Written as DNA, the CDR3 is TGTGCCTGGAGTTCTGGACAGGGAGGCCAGCCCCAGCATTTT. The full variable domain, completed using reference TRBV30 and TRBJ1-5, is SQTIHQWPATLVQPVGSPLSLECTVEGTSNPNLYWYRQAAGRGLQLLFYSVGIGQISSEVPQNLSASRPQDRQFILSSKKLLLSDSGFYLCAWSSGQGGQPQHFGDGTRLSIL.